The rows below give T cell receptor beta chains drawn from one sample of a study of T cells expressing NK-cell markers. TCRdb reprocessed the 5' RACE reads and stores each CDR3 protein as one record, lacking DNA. The table for this sample gives 350,000 to 400,000 distinct CDR3 sequences. The sequenced sample consisted of blood T cells: a sorted CD56 or NKG2C T cell subset, CD4+ or CD8+ T cells, or bulk PBMC T cells (not recorded which). Receptor source: a woman aged 45-60 years in good health. Each CDR3 is given with its conserved first and last residue.

V	length	J	CDR3
TRBV20-1	11	TRBJ2-3	CSTEGTDTQYF
TRBV6-1	16	TRBJ2-3	CASSPLAGGGTDTQYF
TRBV19	17	TRBJ2-6	CASSIPHDSRGANVLTF
TRBV6-1	15	TRBJ2-1	CASSEVSGRGYEQFF
TRBV5-1	16	TRBJ2-5	CASSFFRDRGGETQYF
TRBV19	13	TRBJ2-5	CASSISSGETQYF
TRBV9	14	TRBJ2-5	CASSVGGRRETQYF
TRBV10-1	15	TRBJ2-7	CASSALWEGRYEQYF
TRBV28	14	TRBJ2-7	CASTAGGPDYEQYF
TRBV6-6	17	TRBJ2-3	CASRSYGAVGGTDTQYF
TRBV18	13	TRBJ1-5	CASSHHRDQPQHF
TRBV4-1	16	TRBJ1-2	CASSQEHTQLFYGYTF
TRBV10-3	15	TRBJ1-5	CAISESGGSNQPQHF
TRBV5-1	14	TRBJ2-5	CASSLKGRAETQYF
TRBV5-1	14	TRBJ2-5	CASSWNTGGKTQYF
TRBV2	14	TRBJ2-3	CASRTGAGTDTQYF
TRBV7-9	14	TRBJ2-3	CASSLVHSTDTQYF
TRBV11-3	14	TRBJ2-2	CASSLGTGRWELFF
TRBV20-1	15	TRBJ2-3	CSASLAAPLGDTQYF
TRBV12-3/TRBV12-4	17	TRBJ1-2	CASSLALDRGRGYGYTF
TRBV14	16	TRBJ1-3	CASSHKPGQAGNTIYF